The clone carrying this T cell receptor (beta chain) came up once. This specimen comes from a study of blood T cell repertoires in COVID-19. Turning to the study itself: Researchers got acute and convalescent COVID-19 samples from the United States, Italy and Spain.

Original analysis: Estimation of nucleated cell counts relied on the amplification of reference gene primers. TCRdb's table, derived via immunoSEQ multiplex PCR, lists solely in-frame clones and lacks some. Clonal size and the V and J genes are those of that table, whereas D and trimming came from the DNA. The top ten hold 1.5% to 2% of the sample, which has 300,000 to 400,000 clones, about 91% seen once. This CDR3 is built from 14 residues. V lost 2 bases and J lost 5; bases outside the gene matches: 5. The germline gives CDR1 SNHLY, CDR2 FYNNEI. Sequencing was performed on peripheral blood. The chain recombines TRBV2 with TRBJ2-5; TRBD2 aligns across 7 bases. This receptor was obtained from a woman aged 30 to 39 with COVID-19, enrolled during active disease. Here the CDR3 DNA reads TGTGCCAGCAGTGAATTGCTGGGAGGGGAGACCCAGTACTTC. Translation gives CASSELLGGETQYF.